The 32 T cell receptor beta chains below all came from one sample that was sequenced in a study of T-cell memory formation after mild COVID-19. MiXCR, applied by TCRdb to the 5' RACE reads, yields one record per CDR3 protein. The sample has 250,000 to 300,000 distinct CDR3 sequences, approximately 8% seen once. What was sequenced was PBMCs or a T cell subset sorted from them (not recorded which). The source of these receptors is a man between 18 and 29 years old who had mild COVID-19 (a few samples of this study predate the infection). Cell type and time point are not known.

This clonotype was recorded many times. The chain combines TRBV4-1 with TRBJ2-7; perhaps TRBD1 as D (6 bases). Trimming cost V 0 bases and J 7 bases, with 16 bases left between them. This CDR3 comprises 15 residues. CDR1 and CDR2 from the germline V gene are MGHRA and YSYEKL. The CDR3 sequence is CASSQEGGRGGEQYV. The CDR3 nucleotides are TGCGCCAGCAGCCAAGAGGGTGGCAGGGGTGGTGAGCAGTACGTC.

This clonotype has a count of ten or more. This chain links TRBV7-2 with TRBJ1-5; 7 bases are a match to TRBD1. The germline CDR1 and CDR2 sequences are SGHTA and FQGNSA. The CDR3 totals 15 residues. J lost 5 bases, V lost 3 bases, and 7 bases had no gene match. CDR3 sequence (DNA): TGTGCCAGCAGCTTCGGTAACAGGGGAGATCAGCCCCAGCATTTT. It is translated as CASSFGNRGDQPQHF.

This clonotype occurred a few times. This chain links TRBV25-1 with TRBJ1-4; D gene unclear. CDR3 length: 13 residues. The V gene lost 1 base and the J gene lost 13 bases, with 13 bases spanning the gap. Germline CDR1 and CDR2: MGHDK and SYGVNS. This CDR3 is CASSESVQRALFF. The CDR3 DNA reads TGTGCCAGCAGTGAATCGGTGCAGAGGGCACTGTTTTTT.

This clonotype occurred many times. The chain is built from TRBV3-1 and TRBJ2-1; 7 nucleotides line up with TRBD2. CDR3 length equals 16 residues. Per the germline V gene, CDR1 is LGHDT and CDR2 is YNNKEL (reference sequence). V dropped 0 bases and J dropped 10; count of bases not matched to a gene: 12. The chain's CDR3 is CASSQDGLAVQWEQFF. The CDR3 DNA sequence: TGTGCCAGCAGCCAAGATGGGCTAGCGGTACAATGGGAGCAGTTCTTC.

This clonotype was observed a few times. This chain joins TRBV10-3 and TRBJ2-3; TRBD2 agrees at 7 bases. Germline values: CDR1 ENHRY, CDR2 SYGVKD. The CDR3 runs to 13 residues. V lost 9 bases, J lost 4 bases, and 7 bases stayed unmatched. In DNA, the CDR3 is TGTGCCATTCGTGGGGGGGAGTCAGATACGCAGTATTTT. It encodes CAIRGGESDTQYF.

This clonotype was counted a few times. V is TRBV7-2 and J is TRBJ2-6; D is perhaps TRBD1 (6 bases). This CDR3 comprises 17 residues. Trimming took 0 bases from V and 0 from J, leaving 9 bases between them. CDR1 and CDR2 (germline): SGHTA, FQGNSA. For the CDR3, the DNA is TGTGCCAGCAGCTTAGCGCTAGGGGGCTCTGGGGCCAACGTCCTGACTTTC. Translated: CASSLALGGSGANVLTF.

V usage is TRBV30 and J usage is TRBJ1-1, with 7 bases lining up with TRBD1. V lost 8 bases and J lost 2; bases outside the gene matches: 8. The CDR3 loop spans 13 amino acids. Germline values: CDR1 GTSNPN, CDR2 SVGIG (reference sequence). This chain's CDR3 is CAGNRGDNTEAFF. As DNA, the CDR3 is TGTGCCGGTAACAGGGGCGACAACACTGAAGCTTTCTTT.

The genes are TRBV6-5 and TRBJ1-2; D unclear. The CDR3 has 14 residues. The V end was cut by 0 bases, the J end by 4 bases, with 9 bases between. Germline CDR1 is MNHEY and CDR2 is SVGAGI. CDR3: CASSYSTRTYGYTF. The CDR3 region has the DNA TGTGCCAGCAGTTACTCGACCCGTACCTATGGCTACACCTTC.

This clonotype was seen only a few times. The genes are TRBV20-1 and TRBJ2-3; 13 bases fit TRBD2. The CDR3 length is 15 residues. Per germline, CDR1 DFQATT and CDR2 SNEGSKA (reference sequence). Trimming removed 3 bases from V and 10 bases from J; junction bases left unmatched: 10. CDR3 protein: CSARHWTSGGPAQYF. The DNA of the CDR3 is TGCAGTGCTAGGCATTGGACTAGCGGGGGCCCTGCGCAGTATTTT.

This clonotype was recorded a few times. The chain combines TRBV2 with TRBJ1-5; the D is unclear. CDR1 is SNHLY, CDR2 FYNNEI, per germline. The CDR3 runs to 13 residues. V was shortened by 5 bases and J by 10 bases, with 15 bases between the two germline ends. Written as DNA, the CDR3 is TGTGCCAGCAGTCTTCGGATGGGGAAACCCCAGCATTTT. This sequence encodes CASSLRMGKPQHF.

This clonotype appeared many times. For the CDR3, the DNA is TGTGCCAGCAGCCCCTTCGGGGAGCTGAACACCGGGGAGCTGTTTTTT. This sequence encodes CASSPFGELNTGELFF. The rearrangement joins TRBV7-3 to TRBJ2-2; tentatively, D is TRBD2 (5 bases). With 5 bases removed from V and 1 base from J, the gap between germline ends came to 14 bases. The CDR3 is 16 residues long. CDR1 and CDR2 from the germline V gene are SGHTA and FQGTGA.

In this sample, this clonotype turned up a few times. The rearrangement links TRBV7-9 to TRBJ2-5, with D perhaps matching TRBD2 (5 bases). V was cut by 5 bases and J by 5 bases, with 18 bases left in between. The CDR3 loop spans 15 amino acids. Germline V gene lookup returns CDR1 SEHNR and CDR2 FQNEAQ (reference sequence). Written as DNA, the CDR3 is TGTGCCAGCAGCGCGATTGTCGGGGTGAGCGAGACCCAGTACTTC. Its protein is CASSAIVGVSETQYF.

In its sample, this clonotype was seen a few times. The rearrangement uses TRBV4-2 and TRBJ1-6; maybe TRBD1 (5 bases). The CDR3 extends over 16 amino acids. Deletions cut 1 base from V and 5 bases from J, with 12 bases between. CDR1 is LGHNA and CDR2 is YNFKEQ in the germline V gene. In DNA form, the CDR3 reads TGTGCCAGCAGCCAAGCAACGCAGGGCCATAATTCACCCCTCCACTTT. Its translation is CASSQATQGHNSPLHF.

This clonotype was seen a handful of times. The CDR3 spells CASRVQSSSYEQYV. CDR3 in DNA: TGCGCCAGCAGAGTACAATCGAGCTCCTACGAGCAGTACGTC. The chain uses TRBV5-1 and TRBJ2-7; D is unclear. Germline CDR1 and CDR2: SGHRS and YFSETQ. This CDR3 contains 14 residues. Trimming removed 5 bases at V and 0 bases at J, with 12 bases between.

This clonotype was seen once. The rearrangement links TRBV11-2 to TRBJ2-3; 10 nucleotides agree with TRBD2. Germline CDR1 SGHAT, CDR2 FQNNGV. V trimming: 3 bases; J trimming: 2 bases; junction bases outside the gene matches: 8. This CDR3 contains 17 residues. The CDR3 loop reads CASSFKASGGLTDTQYF. CDR3 DNA sequence: TGTGCCAGCAGCTTCAAGGCTAGCGGGGGTCTCACAGATACGCAGTATTTT. Full variable domain (rest looked up from reference TRBV11-2 and TRBJ2-3): EAGVAQSPRYKIIEKRQSVAFWCNPISGHATLYWYQQILGQGPKLLIQFQNNGVVDDSQLPKDRFSAERLKGVDSTLKIQPAKLEDSAVYLCASSFKASGGLTDTQYFGPGTRLTVL.

This clonotype was observed a handful of times. The chain is built from TRBV6-2 or TRBV6-3 and TRBJ2-7; D not resolved. There are 13 residues in the CDR3. The germline V gene has CDR1 MNHEY and CDR2 SVGEGT. The V gene lost 8 bases and the J gene lost 0 bases, with 11 bases spanning the gap. The CDR3 DNA sequence: TGTGCCAGCGCCGCCAAGAGCTCCTACGAGCAGTACTTC. Amino acid sequence: CASAAKSSYEQYF.

A few counts support this clonotype. The V and J genes are TRBV14 and TRBJ1-1, with 7 nucleotides matching TRBD1. Germline V gives CDR1 SGHDN, CDR2 FVKESK. This CDR3 spans 15 amino acids. V gave up 4 bases and J gave up 2 bases; unmatched junction bases: 7. The CDR3 nucleotides read TGTGCCAGCAGCCCGAGACAGGGAGGTAACACTGAAGCTTTCTTT. It specifies CASSPRQGGNTEAFF.

This clonotype has just a few counts. The chain's CDR3 is CASSLEGTGAYEQYF. DNA for the CDR3: TGTGCCAGCAGCTTAGAGGGGACAGGGGCCTACGAGCAGTACTTC. This chain joins TRBV11-2 and TRBJ2-7; TRBD1 agrees at 10 bases. Per the germline V gene, CDR1 is SGHAT and CDR2 is FQNNGV. This CDR3 comprises 15 residues. Germline trimming cut 0 bases from V and 2 bases from J; bases unmatched to any gene: 1.

This clonotype has only a few counts. This chain uses TRBV7-2 with TRBJ2-3, with 8 bases fitting TRBD2. V lost 3 bases and J lost 5; bases outside the gene matches: 7. Per the germline V gene, CDR1 is SGHTA and CDR2 is FQGNSA. The CDR3 sequence is 15 residues long. The CDR3 is CASSLTGGRQDTQYF. The CDR3 DNA follows: TGTGCCAGCAGCTTGACGGGGGGGCGACAAGATACGCAGTATTTT.

The rearrangement uses TRBV5-5 and TRBJ2-5, with TRBD2 matching 8 bases. The V and J ends lost 3 bases and 4 bases, in that order; junction bases with no gene match: 5. The CDR3 length is 14 residues. The germline V gene has CDR1 SGHKS and CDR2 YYEKEE (reference sequence). The CDR3 DNA sequence: TGTGCCAGCAGCTCGGTAACTAGCGGAGAGACCCAGTACTTC. It codes for CASSSVTSGETQYF.

The J gene is TRBJ2-3, the V gene TRBV6-5; no definite D call. The V end lost 6 bases, the J end lost 0 bases, and 13 bases lay between the germline ends. This CDR3 contains 15 residues. Per germline, CDR1 MNHEY and CDR2 SVGAGI. The DNA of the CDR3 is TGTGCCAGCAGCCGACTGGTGGCTAGCACAGATACGCAGTATTTT. This encodes CASSRLVASTDTQYF.

This clonotype was detected only a few times. The chain uses TRBV18 and TRBJ1-5, with a weak D call TRBD1 (5 bases). The V end lost 3 bases, the J end lost 6 bases, and 12 bases lay between the germline ends. The germline gives CDR1 KGHSH, CDR2 LQKENI. This CDR3 is 14 amino acids long. CDR3 in DNA: TGTGCCAGCTCACCCGCCCAGGGAGGTCAGCCCCAGCATTTT. This codes for CASSPAQGGQPQHF.

The table lists this clonotype with a few counts. The chain joins TRBV20-1 to TRBJ2-1; 9 bases line up with TRBD2. Germline V gives CDR1 DFQATT, CDR2 SNEGSKA (reference sequence). This CDR3 comprises 14 residues. The V and J ends lost 1 base and 9 bases, in that order; junction bases with no gene match: 7. The CDR3 DNA reads TGCAGTGCTAGAGCCCCTAGCGGGGTGGGTGAGCAGTTCTTC. Its protein product is CSARAPSGVGEQFF.

The chain carries TRBV7-9 and TRBJ2-5, with 7 bases lining up with TRBD1. J was trimmed by 2 bases and V by 5 bases; bases with no gene match: 8. The CDR3 loop spans 15 amino acids. Germline CDR1 reads SEHNR; CDR2 reads FQNEAQ (reference sequence). The CDR3 DNA follows: TGTGCCAGCAGCCGGACAGGTCCGGCACAAGAGACCCAGTACTTC. Residues: CASSRTGPAQETQYF.

Note on this clonotype: The junction departs from the called germline gene at one end, perhaps through a read error. V gene TRBV7-3 combines with J gene TRBJ1-1; TRBD1 is a possible D gene (5 bases). The CDR3 length is 13 residues. Germline V gene data show CDR1 as SGHTA and CDR2 as FQGTGA. DNA of the CDR3: TGTGCCAGCGGGCGGGGGGTGAACGCTGAAGCTTTCTTT. Translated: CASGRGVNAEAFF.

This clonotype came up many times. This chain connects TRBV29-1 to TRBJ1-4; D is ambiguous. The CDR3 is 11 amino acids. The V end lost 5 bases, the J end lost 8 bases, and 9 bases lay between the germline ends. Per germline, CDR1 SQVTM and CDR2 ANQGSEA. DNA of the CDR3: TGCAGCGTTTTAAGTGAGGAAAAACTGTTTTTT. Translation gives CSVLSEEKLFF.

This clonotype has only a few counts. CDR3 in DNA: TGTGCCAGCAGTTTCTCTAGCGCGGATTCCAATACGCAGTATTTT. This translates into CASSFSSADSNTQYF. This chain links TRBV12-3 or TRBV12-4 with TRBJ2-3, with a weak D call TRBD2 (6 bases). The CDR3 consists of 15 residues. V lost 3 bases and J 7 bases, leaving 17 bases between the germline ends.

The chain carries TRBV4-3 and TRBJ2-7, with 8 bases that match TRBD2. The length of the CDR3 is 17 residues. Germline loops: CDR1 LGHNA, CDR2 YSLEER. V gave up 1 base and J gave up 2 bases; unmatched junction bases: 10. The CDR3 nucleotides are TGCGCCAGCAGCCAAGGGGCCCCCGGGACTAGTACCTACGAGCAGTACTTC. This encodes CASSQGAPGTSTYEQYF.

This clonotype was counted only a few times. The chain recombines TRBV5-1 with TRBJ1-2, with D perhaps TRBD1 (5 bases). This CDR3 has 14 residues. Trimming removed 3 bases at V and 0 bases at J, with 9 bases between. Per the germline V gene, CDR1 is SGHRS and CDR2 is YFSETQ. The CDR3: CASSSRVTNYGYTF. The CDR3 nucleotides read TGCGCCAGCAGCTCCAGGGTTACTAACTATGGCTACACCTTC. The variable domain in full, completed from reference TRBV5-1 and TRBJ1-2, reads KAGVTQTPRYLIKTRGQQVTLSCSPISGHRSVSWYQQTPGQGLQFLFEYFSETQRNKGNFPGRFSGRQFSNSRSEMNVSTLELGDSALYLCASSSRVTNYGYTFGSGTRLTVV.

This clonotype was found many times. V gene TRBV20-1 combines with J gene TRBJ1-2, with D perhaps TRBD1 (5 bases). Germline V gene sequence: CDR1 DFQATT, CDR2 SNEGSKA (reference sequence). V gave up 2 bases and J gave up 3 bases, with 10 bases separating them. This CDR3 region has 13 residues. The CDR3 sequence: CSARYRGYYGYTF. The CDR3 nucleotides are TGCAGTGCTAGATATCGGGGCTACTATGGCTACACCTTC.

This clonotype has only a few counts. The chain combines TRBV7-9 with TRBJ1-5; 11 positions match TRBD1. The CDR3 loop spans 15 amino acids. The junction had 6 bases not matched to a gene; V was cut back by 5 bases and J by 6 bases. Germline V CDR1 and CDR2: SEHNR, FQNEAQ (reference sequence). The CDR3 DNA reads as TGTGCCAGCAGCGGGGGACAGGGGGGTAGTCAGCCCCAGCATTTT. It is translated as CASSGGQGGSQPQHF.

V gene TRBV28 combines with J gene TRBJ2-7; no clear D gene. This CDR3 has 13 amino acids. The germline V gene encodes CDR1 MDHEN and CDR2 SYDVKM. The V gene lost 6 bases and the J gene lost 2 bases, with 11 bases spanning the gap. CDR3 nucleotide sequence: TGTGCCAGCAGGTCCACGTCAACCTACGAGCAGTACTTC. This encodes CASRSTSTYEQYF.